Following are 20 T cell receptor beta chains from one sample sequenced in a study of beta chain features in type 1 diabetes. The authors reverse transcribed all of the isolated RNA, so sequencing captured expressed TCRB transcripts. TCRdb's table, derived via immunoSEQ multiplex PCR, lists solely in-frame clones and lacks some. Of hundreds of thousands of clones in the sample, roughly an eighth were seen once. For these receptors, no antigen is known. Regarding the study as a whole: In all four CD4+ subsets, TCRB CDR3 length was significantly, moderately reduced in type 1 diabetes.

What was sequenced was naive CD4+ T cells from blood. These receptors came from a young man with type 1 diabetes.

The sample holds a few counts of this clone. The CDR3 DNA follows: TGTGCCAGTACCCAAGGAGGCGGGGGTCAGCCCCAGCATTTT. Its protein is CASTQGGGGQPQHF. The chain employs TRBV19 and TRBJ1-5; perhaps TRBD1 as D (5 bases). Germline V gene lookup returns CDR1 LNHDA and CDR2 SQIVND (reference sequence). The CDR3 has 14 amino acids. V was trimmed by 7 bases and J by 6 bases, leaving 16 bases between them. The full variable domain, completed using reference TRBV19 and TRBJ1-5, is DGGITQSPKYLFRKEGQNVTLSCEQNLNHDAMYWYRQDPGQGLRLIYYSQIVNDFQKGDIAEGYSVSREKKESFPLTVTSAQKNPTAFYLCASTQGGGGQPQHFGDGTRLSIL.

The J gene is TRBJ1-1, the V gene TRBV4-2; D uncertain. Germline V gives CDR1 LGHNA, CDR2 YNFKEQ. This CDR3 has 18 amino acids. The V end lost 7 bases, the J end lost 2 bases, and 26 bases lay between the germline ends. CDR3 sequence (DNA): TGTGCCAGCAACCCAGGCGACGGCAGCAACTTGATTAACACTGAAGCTTTCTTT. It is translated as CASNPGDGSNLINTEAFF.

This clone was found a few times. The chain links TRBV28 to TRBJ1-4, with 10 bases matching TRBD1. Germline CDR1 is MDHEN and CDR2 is SYDVKM. V dropped 6 bases and J dropped 8; count of bases not matched to a gene: 6. This CDR3 comprises 14 residues. The CDR3 nucleotides read TGTGCCAGCAGAAGAGACAGGGGGCAAGAAAAACTGTTTTTT. Its protein product is CASRRDRGQEKLFF.

This clone was recorded a few times. V gene TRBV7-6 combines with J gene TRBJ2-2; D not resolved. CDR3 length equals 15 residues. Trimming removed 5 bases at V and 0 bases at J, with 10 bases between. Germline lookup yields CDR1 SGHVS and CDR2 FNYEAQ. CDR3 DNA sequence: TGTGCCAGCAGCCCCGGACGCGCGAACACCGGGGAGCTGTTTTTT. This encodes CASSPGRANTGELFF.

The V and J genes are TRBV6-5 and TRBJ2-7; D not resolved. Between the trimmed V and J ends, which lost 5 bases and 2 bases, there was a span of 13 bases. Germline loops: CDR1 MNHEY, CDR2 SVGAGI. This CDR3 has 14 residues. The CDR3 bases are TGTGCCAGCAGTGGCCAGAAGGGCCCCTACGAGCAGTACTTC. The encoded protein is CASSGQKGPYEQYF.

This chain links TRBV6-5 with TRBJ2-7; D ambiguous. The germline V and J ends were trimmed by 1 base and 2 bases, with 12 bases remaining between them. Germline assignment: CDR1 MNHEY and CDR2 SVGAGI. The CDR3 is 15 residues long. CDR3 in amino acids: CASSYLGRSPYEQYF. CDR3 sequence (DNA): TGTGCCAGCAGTTACTTAGGGCGGAGCCCCTACGAGCAGTACTTC.

CDR3 amino acids: CAWSALTYYEQYF. In DNA, the CDR3 is TGTGCCTGGAGTGCCTTAACTTACTACGAGCAGTACTTC. J is TRBJ2-7 and V is TRBV30; D is undetermined. The CDR3 runs 13 residues. Germline-derived CDR1 and CDR2 are GTSNPN and SVGIG (reference sequence). V was pared by 1 base and J by 3 bases, with 10 bases between.

The rearrangement uses TRBV7-8 and TRBJ1-2, with a weak D call TRBD1 (5 bases). V was pared by 2 bases and J by 2 bases, with 9 bases between. The CDR3 totals 14 residues. Germline V gene data show CDR1 as SGHVS and CDR2 as FQNEAQ. As DNA, the CDR3 is TGTGCCAGCAGCTTACGGGACCGAAACTATGGCTACACCTTC. Translating it yields CASSLRDRNYGYTF. The full variable domain, completed using reference TRBV7-8 and TRBJ1-2, is GAGVSQSPRYKVAKRGQDVALRCDPISGHVSLFWYQQALGQGPEFLTYFQNEAQLDKSGLPSDRFFAERPEGSVSTLKIQRTQQEDSAVYLCASSLRDRNYGYTFGSGTRLTVV.

This clone has only a few counts. The CDR3 DNA reads as TGTGCCAGCAGTTTTCCCCAGGGGAATTACGAGCAGTACTTC. It translates to CASSFPQGNYEQYF. The chain joins TRBV6-1 to TRBJ2-7, with a tentative D call TRBD1 (6 bases). V was pared by 5 bases and J by 4 bases, with 15 bases between. Germline V gene lookup returns CDR1 MNHNS and CDR2 SASEGT. This CDR3 comprises 14 residues.

This clone was counted only a few times. In the same sample, other DNA sequences code for this CDR3. The chain recombines TRBV6-5 with TRBJ2-7; no firm D call. There are 13 residues in the CDR3. Deletions cut 2 bases from V and 2 bases from J, with 7 bases between. Germline values: CDR1 MNHEY, CDR2 SVGAGI. Here the CDR3 DNA reads TGTGCCAGCAGTTACCGAGAGACCTACGAGCAGTACTTC. Its translation: CASSYRETYEQYF.

This clone was counted only a few times. The chain uses TRBV2 and TRBJ1-5; a weak D match, TRBD1 (5 bases). CDR1 and CDR2 (germline): SNHLY, FYNNEI. CDR3 length equals 14 residues. V was shortened by 8 bases and J by 4 bases, with 15 bases between the two germline ends. CDR3 DNA: TGTGCCAGCGGGGCAGTGGTAGGAAATCAGCCCCAGCATTTT. This sequence encodes CASGAVVGNQPQHF.

This clone has more than one count but fewer than ten. This chain joins TRBV5-4 and TRBJ2-2; 10 bases line up with TRBD2. V was pared by 3 bases and J by 5 bases, with 7 bases of the junction left unmatched. Germline V lookup: CDR1 SGHNT, CDR2 YYREEE (reference sequence). The CDR3 covers 16 residues. CDR3 DNA sequence: TGTGCCAGCAGCTCGGGAGGACTAGCGGTAACCGGGGAGCTGTTTTTT. Translated: CASSSGGLAVTGELFF.

The sample holds a few counts of this clone. The chain combines TRBV29-1 with TRBJ2-7; D perhaps matches TRBD1 (5 bases). Germline lookup yields CDR1 SQVTM and CDR2 ANQGSEA. V lost 1 base and J 2 bases, leaving 9 bases between the germline ends. The CDR3 runs to 13 residues. DNA of the CDR3: TGCAGCGTTGAAGTTATGGACACCTACGAGCAGTACTTC. Protein: CSVEVMDTYEQYF.

The chain has TRBV30 and TRBJ2-3; D possibly matches TRBD1 or TRBD2 (5 bases each). The V gene lost 0 bases and the J gene lost 9 bases, with 13 bases spanning the gap. The CDR3 length is 13 residues. Per the germline V gene, CDR1 is GTSNPN and CDR2 is SVGIG (reference sequence). Here the CDR3 reads CAWSVLGAGTQYF. Here the CDR3 DNA reads TGTGCCTGGAGTGTACTCGGGGCTGGGACGCAGTATTTT.

This chain joins TRBV4-3 and TRBJ2-2; D ambiguous. In germline, CDR1 is LGHNA, CDR2 YSLEER. The CDR3 is 13 residues long. V shed 2 bases and J shed 4 bases, with 5 bases lying between them. CDR3 sequence reads: CASSQLGTGELFF. DNA of the CDR3: TGCGCCAGCAGCCAATTGGGCACCGGGGAGCTGTTTTTT.

This clone has more than one count but fewer than ten. V is TRBV30 and J is TRBJ2-7; D assignment may be TRBD1 or TRBD2 (5 bases each). The CDR3 has 13 residues. Germline CDR1 GTSNPN, CDR2 SVGIG (reference sequence). The V end lost 2 bases, the J end lost 4 bases, and 12 bases lay between the germline ends. For the CDR3, the DNA is TGTGCCTGGAGTCCACTGGGACCTTACGAGCAGTACTTC. Amino acid sequence: CAWSPLGPYEQYF.

This clone was counted only a few times. The genes are TRBV5-1 and TRBJ1-3; the D is unclear. The CDR3 runs 13 residues. Germline V CDR1 and CDR2: SGHRS, YFSETQ. The V end lost 4 bases, the J end lost 4 bases, and 9 bases lay between the germline ends. In DNA, the CDR3 is TGCGCCAGCAGCGCAAACGACGGAAACACCATATATTTT. Translated, it gives CASSANDGNTIYF.

The chain recombines TRBV11-1 with TRBJ2-5; 7 bases agree with TRBD1. The CDR3 has 15 residues. V trimming: 4 bases; J trimming: 2 bases; junction bases outside the gene matches: 7. Germline CDR1 reads SGHAT; CDR2 reads FQDESV (reference sequence). Written as DNA, the CDR3 is TGTGCCAGCAGCTCCGACAGGGCGACTCAAGAGACCCAGTACTTC. Amino acid sequence: CASSSDRATQETQYF.

The J gene is TRBJ1-2, the V gene TRBV9; tentative D call: TRBD1 (6 bases). CDR1 and CDR2 from the germline V gene are SGDLS and YYNGEE. The V end was cut by 4 bases, the J end by 2 bases, with 9 bases between. This CDR3 region has 13 residues. CDR3 DNA: TGTGCCAGCAGCTCCGGACAGAACTATGGCTACACCTTC. Translation gives CASSSGQNYGYTF.

This clone was detected only a few times. The rearrangement links TRBV1 to TRBJ2-5. TRBV1 is a pseudogene segment. The CDR3 length is 13 residues. The CDR3 here is CTSTPDGRECQYF. CDR3 DNA sequence: TGCACCAGCACCCCGGACGGTCGAGAATGCCAGTACTTC.